This T cell receptor beta chain was sequenced during a study of T cell repertoires in cytomegalovirus infection. TCRdb analysed the reads with MiXCR anew, one entry per CDR3 protein. Of some 440,000 distinct CDR3 sequences in the sample, 30% to 40% were seen once. There are 18 residues in the CDR3. Germline loops: CDR1 MDHEN, CDR2 SYDVKM. With 3 bases clipped from V and 7 bases from J, the junction kept 12 bases outside the gene matches. This clonotype was seen once. The V call is TRBV28, the J call TRBJ1-4; 12 bases agree with TRBD1. The origin of this receptor is a human donor in good health (CMV status not recorded). Some clones in this sample may be carry-over from other donors' samples. The material sequenced was PBMCs. In nucleotides, the CDR3 is TGTGCCAGCAGTTTGGTAGGCGGGACAGGGGGCGGTCTTGAAAAACTGTTTTTT. It yields the protein CASSLVGGTGGGLEKLFF.